This T cell receptor (beta chain) was obtained from a study of Graves' ophthalmopathy and Graves' hyperthyroidism. From RNA, the CDR3 regions of TCR beta chains were amplified and sequenced. In the first round, RT-PCR was carried out with HTBI primers, and a multiplex PCR formed the second round. Each CDR3 protein gets one entry after TCRdb re-called the multiplex PCR reads with MiXCR. The sample has roughly 300,000 distinct CDR3 sequences; roughly a sixth are singletons. This clonotype was found many times. The V end lost 6 bases, the J end lost 16 bases, and 22 bases lay between the germline ends. The CDR3 has 14 amino acids.

Sequenced sample: peripheral blood. The clonotype was recovered from an adult man with Graves' ophthalmopathy. This sequence joins TRBV12-3 or TRBV12-4 and TRBJ1-6; D possibly corresponds to TRBD1 (5 bases). CDR3 nucleotides: TGTGCCAGCAGCCATGTTCGGGGGGGAACCCTGCTCCACTTT. Amino acid sequence: CASSHVRGGTLLHF.